These T cell receptor beta chains were read from a single sample in a study of blood T cell repertoires in COVID-19. Produced via immunoSEQ multiplex PCR; TCRdb's table is partial and in-frame only. The table shows 200,000 to 300,000 clones, with just under 85% occurring only once. Sequenced: peripheral blood. These receptor sequences come from a man in his forties or fifties with acute or convalescent COVID-19. CDR3s include the opening cysteine and the closing phenylalanine or tryptophan. D genes are given only for firm matches.

CDR3 length	D gene	V gene	J gene	CDR3 protein
16	.	TRBV28	TRBJ2-7	CASSFQAGVPPYEQYF
13	.	TRBV7-9	TRBJ1-4	CASRETGNEKLFF
13	TRBD1	TRBV2	TRBJ1-2	CASRTGINYGYTF
14	.	TRBV19	TRBJ1-1	CASSMGQSYTEAFF
14	TRBD1	TRBV4-1	TRBJ2-7	CASSQTTGSYEQYF
13	.	TRBV18	TRBJ2-7	CASSPPNNYEQYF
12	.	TRBV2	TRBJ2-7	CASGDTSYEQYF
15	TRBD2	TRBV3-1/TRBV3-2	TRBJ2-7	CASSRRLAGVGEQYF
18	TRBD1	TRBV18	TRBJ1-5	CASSPRGSGTGGNQPQHF
15	TRBD2	TRBV28	TRBJ2-7	CASSLQTSGIYEQYF
13	.	TRBV27	TRBJ1-1	CASSFTGIAEAFF
16	.	TRBV5-1	TRBJ1-5	CASSLGAGESNQPQHF
15	.	TRBV19	TRBJ2-2	CASKRRNHNTGELFF
15	.	TRBV6-5	TRBJ2-6	CASNQGASGANVLTF
15	TRBD2	TRBV9	TRBJ2-1	CASSVWASGYNEQFF
14	.	TRBV5-1	TRBJ2-7	CASSFQVSSYEQYF
15	TRBD2	TRBV3-1/TRBV3-2	TRBJ2-7	CASSLIAGRGGKQYF
13	.	TRBV4-1	TRBJ2-2	CASSQASRLELFF
16	TRBD2	TRBV5-1	TRBJ2-5	CASSLARGGPKETQYF
17	TRBD1	TRBV14	TRBJ1-6	CASSQDLGGTANSPLHF
17	TRBD1	TRBV4-1	TRBJ2-7	CASSQGNPGQGMYEQYF
15	.	TRBV10-1	TRBJ2-2	CASRSGSSITGELFF
13	.	TRBV6-5	TRBJ1-5	CASSRTVNQPQHF
15	TRBD1	TRBV28	TRBJ1-5	CASTPTDRGRQPQHF
16	TRBD1	TRBV5-1	TRBJ2-2	CASSETGEHNTGELFF
15	TRBD1	TRBV28	TRBJ1-6	CASSYRDRGNSPLHF
14	.	TRBV6-1	TRBJ1-1	CASSDRDKNTEAFF
14	TRBD1	TRBV2	TRBJ1-5	CASSEGSDRAAQHF
15	TRBD2	TRBV5-1	TRBJ2-1	CASSWTSGPGNEQFF
16	TRBD1	TRBV3-1/TRBV3-2	TRBJ1-6	CASSRDRGSNNSPLHF
13	TRBD2	TRBV28	TRBJ2-7	CASSSSGSYEQYF
18	.	TRBV11-3	TRBJ2-2	CASSLERLSGANTGELFF
16	.	TRBV6-1	TRBJ1-5	CASSEGFRGGNQPQHF
13	TRBD1	TRBV7-3	TRBJ2-1	CASSEGQGNEQFF
13	.	TRBV5-1	TRBJ1-2	CASSYGRDYGYTF
15	TRBD2	TRBV4-1	TRBJ2-5	CASSHPVLAEETQYF
14	TRBD1	TRBV6-5	TRBJ2-7	CASSYSNRGYEQYF
16	TRBD2	TRBV24-1	TRBJ2-1	CATSDPTSGNYNEQFF
12	TRBD1	TRBV19	TRBJ1-2	CASKDRGGGYTF
14	TRBD1	TRBV11-2	TRBJ1-2	CASSYGTGNDGYTF
12	TRBD1	TRBV11-3	TRBJ1-2	CASSLERGRITF
15	.	TRBV19	TRBJ2-1	CASTSQGRSYNEQFF
16	.	TRBV5-1	TRBJ2-3	CASSLVDWQGADTQYF
15	.	TRBV9	TRBJ2-7	CASSWNVGLGYEQYF
17	.	TRBV7-5	TRBJ1-5	CARSWGQIGDSNQPQHF
17	TRBD1	TRBV27	TRBJ2-2	CASSLGTTGKGSGELFF
13	.	TRBV27	TRBJ2-3	CASSPRSVDTQYF
17	TRBD1	TRBV5-1	TRBJ1-3	CASRMGQGAHSGNTIYF
12	.	TRBV6-1	TRBJ1-1	CASSDLSEEGFF
13	.	TRBV3-1/TRBV3-2	TRBJ1-1	CASSQDWEGVAFF
13	.	TRBV18	TRBJ2-5	CASSYSGQETQYF
17	.	TRBV9	TRBJ1-3	CASSVGGSGVSGNTIYF
15	.	TRBV11-2	TRBJ2-7	CASSLSGTPPSEQYF
16	TRBD1	TRBV19	TRBJ1-2	CASSTRQGKTGTGYTF
15	TRBD1	TRBV19	TRBJ1-2	CASSAKATGAYGYTF
14	.	TRBV25-1	TRBJ1-5	CASSGAGAGQPQHF